A selection of T cell receptor beta chains follows, all from one sample in a study of blood T cell repertoires in COVID-19. Assay: immunoSEQ multiplex PCR; the TCRdb copy retains only in-frame clones and omits some. The sample contains a few hundred thousand clones, roughly 90% of which appear only once. The sample taken for sequencing was PBMCs or T cells enriched from blood (not recorded which). Receptors originate from a woman aged 50 to 60 who had been exposed to COVID-19. The conserved cysteine and the conserved F or W are not part of the CDR3 here.

J gene,V gene,CDR3 protein
TRBJ2-7,TRBV2,ASTSDRATYEQY
TRBJ2-5,TRBV5-6,ASSLVLAGGRETQY
TRBJ1-4,TRBV7-8,ASSLVQGGNEKLF
TRBJ1-6,TRBV30,AWSALLGAGGNSPLH
TRBJ2-7,TRBV18,ASSPDRIAYEQY
TRBJ2-1,TRBV19,ASSTTGTGGNEQF
TRBJ1-2,TRBV12-3/TRBV12-4,ASSFGTDRGYT
TRBJ2-2,TRBV29-1,SVATGYGELF
TRBJ2-1,TRBV18,ASSIDRVGEQF
TRBJ2-1,TRBV27,ASIPRDTHPYNEQF
TRBJ1-5,TRBV4-1,ASSQGQGQSNQPQH
TRBJ1-2,TRBV2,ASIFRGPGGYT
TRBJ2-5,TRBV27,ASYNQRQAQETQY
TRBJ1-3,TRBV7-9,ASSHQDRTSGNTIY
TRBJ1-2,TRBV6-5,ASSYNWDSLDGYT
TRBJ1-2,TRBV6-5,ASRFTGGGEGYT
TRBJ1-2,TRBV4-1,ASSREISGQAANYGYT
TRBJ1-2,TRBV7-8,ASSGNRVTANYGYT
TRBJ2-7,TRBV27,ASSLRVSYEQY
TRBJ2-5,TRBV4-1,ASSQDVAGGFQETQY
TRBJ2-4,TRBV6-5,ASSYLAGTKNIQY
TRBJ2-3,TRBV6-4,ASSDTSRGGVRTDTQY
TRBJ1-2,TRBV28,ASSLVGGRGYT
TRBJ2-5,TRBV7-2,ASSLLAGIQETQY
TRBJ2-3,TRBV7-9,ASSFWAETTDTQY